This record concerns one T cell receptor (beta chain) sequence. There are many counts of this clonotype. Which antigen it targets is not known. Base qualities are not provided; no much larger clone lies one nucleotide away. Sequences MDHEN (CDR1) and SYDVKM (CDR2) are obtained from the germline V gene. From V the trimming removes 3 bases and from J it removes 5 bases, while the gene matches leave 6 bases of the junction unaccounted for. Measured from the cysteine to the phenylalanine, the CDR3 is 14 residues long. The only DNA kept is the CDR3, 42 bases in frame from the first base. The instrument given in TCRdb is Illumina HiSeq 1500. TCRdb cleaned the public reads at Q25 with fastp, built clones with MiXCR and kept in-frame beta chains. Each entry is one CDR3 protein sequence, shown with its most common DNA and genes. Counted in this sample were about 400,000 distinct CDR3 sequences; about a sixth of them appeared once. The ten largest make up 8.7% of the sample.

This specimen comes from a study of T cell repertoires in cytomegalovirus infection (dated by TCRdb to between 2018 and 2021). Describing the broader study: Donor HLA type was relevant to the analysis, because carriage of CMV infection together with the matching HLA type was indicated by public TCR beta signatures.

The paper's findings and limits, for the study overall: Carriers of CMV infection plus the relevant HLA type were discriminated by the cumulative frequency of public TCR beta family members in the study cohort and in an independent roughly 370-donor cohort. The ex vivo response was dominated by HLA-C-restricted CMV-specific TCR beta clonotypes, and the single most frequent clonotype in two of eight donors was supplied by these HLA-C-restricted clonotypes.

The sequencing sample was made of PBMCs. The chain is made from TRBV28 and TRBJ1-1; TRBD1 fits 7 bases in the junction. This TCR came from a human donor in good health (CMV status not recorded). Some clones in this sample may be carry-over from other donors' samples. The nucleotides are TGTGCCAGCAGTTTCCCAGGGGGATATACTGAAGCTTTCTTT. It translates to CASSFPGGYTEAFF.